One and the same sample provided the 6 T cell receptor beta chains below, sequenced in a study of blood T cell repertoires in COVID-19. The data were produced by immunoSEQ multiplex PCR, yet TCRdb's version contains in-frame clones alone and is incomplete. The sample records under 400,000 clones, roughly 90% being singletons. The sequencing input was peripheral blood. The origin of the receptors is a young woman with COVID-19, enrolled during active disease.

This sequence joins TRBV11-2 and TRBJ2-7; tentative D call: TRBD1 (6 bases). Germline V gene lookup returns CDR1 SGHAT and CDR2 FQNNGV. CDR3 size: 15 residues. V lost 1 base, J lost 4 bases, and 14 bases lay in between. This chain's CDR3 is CASSLVPGTTYEQYF. CDR3 in DNA: TGTGCCAGCAGCTTAGTTCCCGGGACAACTTACGAGCAGTACTTC. Based on the CDR3 plus reference TRBV11-2 and TRBJ2-7, the full variable domain is EAGVAQSPRYKIIEKRQSVAFWCNPISGHATLYWYQQILGQGPKLLIQFQNNGVVDDSQLPKDRFSAERLKGVDSTLKIQPAKLEDSAVYLCASSLVPGTTYEQYFGPGTRLTVT.

The V gene is TRBV2, the J gene TRBJ1-6; no clear D gene. Trimming stripped 1 base from V and 7 bases from J, with 8 bases between. The germline V gene has CDR1 SNHLY and CDR2 FYNNEI. The CDR3 loop spans 14 amino acids. The CDR3 protein is CASSEVNKNSPLHF. The CDR3 DNA sequence: TGTGCCAGCAGTGAAGTAAACAAGAATTCACCCCTCCACTTT.

The chain has TRBV30 and TRBJ1-1; D may be TRBD1 (5 bases). Germline CDR1 reads GTSNPN; CDR2 reads SVGIG (reference sequence). V was pared by 7 bases and J by 11 bases, with 17 bases between. CDR3 length: 11 amino acids. The CDR3 DNA reads as TGTGCCTTCTCTTCAGGGCAAGAGGCTTTCTTT. Residues: CAFSSGQEAFF.

Turning to this clone: Other DNA sequences in this specimen translate into the identical CDR3. The chain employs TRBV19 and TRBJ1-2; perhaps TRBD1 as D (6 bases). Germline V gene data show CDR1 as LNHDA and CDR2 as SQIVND (reference sequence). The CDR3 length is 14 residues. V lost 1 base to trimming and J lost 2 bases, with 8 bases between them. CDR3 coding DNA: TGTGCCAGTAGTATAGGGGGGCGAAACTATGGCTACACCTTC. Its translation is CASSIGGRNYGYTF.

This clone has just one count. The CDR3 loop is CASTGTSYNSPLHF. The CDR3 region has the DNA TGTGCCAGCACCGGGACATCCTATAATTCACCCCTCCACTTT. This rearrangement joins TRBV16 to TRBJ1-6; D perhaps matches TRBD1 (6 bases). V gave up 7 bases and J gave up 1 base, with 8 bases separating them. CDR1 KGHSY and CDR2 FQNENV come from the germline V gene. The CDR3 consists of 14 residues.

A few counts support this clone. The chain is built from TRBV20-1 and TRBJ1-5; a possible D gene is TRBD1 (5 bases). CDR3 length: 13 residues. V dropped 3 bases and J dropped 3 bases, with 9 bases sitting between them. Germline CDR1 reads DFQATT; CDR2 reads SNEGSKA (reference sequence). As DNA, the CDR3 is TGCAGTGCTAGTTCAGGGATCAATCAGCCCCAGCATTTT. It is translated as CSASSGINQPQHF.